This T cell receptor (beta chain) was retrieved from a study of cytomegalovirus exposure and HLA in healthy donors. General study results and limits: Some V segments could not be told apart, so they were left out, TRBV6-2 and TRBV6-3 among them.

V lost 4 bases to trimming and J lost 0 bases, with 14 bases between them. This CDR3 spans 16 amino acids. The germline gives CDR1 SGDLS, CDR2 YYNGEE. A word on this clone: Its cognate antigen is unknown.

The PCR contained 60 Vbeta and 13 Jbeta primers. Produced via immunoSEQ multiplex PCR; TCRdb's table is partial and in-frame only. There are about 170,000 clones in the sample; about 81% occur only once, and 1.5% to 2% lies in the top ten. This receptor was obtained from a woman between 18 and 29 years old in good health and CMV-seronegative. The V call is TRBV9, the J call TRBJ1-3; the D gene is possibly TRBD1 (6 bases). The material sequenced was PBMCs. The CDR3 is CASSLVGGSSGNTIYF. The CDR3 nucleotides read TGTGCCAGCAGCCTAGTAGGGGGTAGCTCTGGAAACACCATATATTTT.